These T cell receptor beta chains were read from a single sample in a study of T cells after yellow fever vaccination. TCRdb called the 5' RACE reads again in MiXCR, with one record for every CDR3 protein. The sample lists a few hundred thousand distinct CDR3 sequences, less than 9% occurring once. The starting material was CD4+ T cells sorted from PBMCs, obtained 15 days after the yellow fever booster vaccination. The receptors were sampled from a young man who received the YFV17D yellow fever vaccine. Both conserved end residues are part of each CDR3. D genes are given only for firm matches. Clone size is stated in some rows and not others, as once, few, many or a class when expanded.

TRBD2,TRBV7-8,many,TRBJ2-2,CASSIGTSGSIRGTGELFF,TGTGCCAGCAGCATCGGGACTAGCGGGAGTATTCGTGGCACCGGGGAGCTGTTTTTT
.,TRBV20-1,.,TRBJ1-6,CSARAHRDYSPLHF,TGCAGTGCTAGAGCCCACAGGGATTATTCACCCCTCCACTTT
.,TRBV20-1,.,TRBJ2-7,CSADPGHRYEQYF,TGCAGTGCCGATCCGGGACACCGCTACGAGCAGTACTTC
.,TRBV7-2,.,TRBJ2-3,CASSLGVGGTDTQYF,TGTGCCAGCAGCTTAGGGGTCGGGGGAACAGATACGCAGTATTTT
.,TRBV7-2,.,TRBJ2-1,CASSLVVPADSYNEQFF,TGTGCCAGCAGCTTAGTAGTCCCGGCGGACAGTTACAATGAGCAGTTCTTC
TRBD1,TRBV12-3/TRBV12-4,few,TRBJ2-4,CASSGKGQPNIQYF,TGTGCCAGCAGCGGCAAGGGACAGCCAAACATTCAGTACTTC
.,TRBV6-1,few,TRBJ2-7,CASTSDSYYEQYF,TGTGCCAGCACCTCGGACTCCTACTACGAGCAGTACTTC
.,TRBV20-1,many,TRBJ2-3,CSASRGRFYSTDTQYF,TGCAGTGCCAGTAGGGGCAGGTTTTATTCGACAGATACGCAGTATTTT
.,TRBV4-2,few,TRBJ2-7,CASSQDAGVGSEQYF,TGTGCCAGCAGCCAAGACGCCGGGGTTGGGAGCGAGCAGTACTTC
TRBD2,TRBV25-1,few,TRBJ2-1,CASSAGTSGRNEQFF,TGTGCCAGCAGCGCCGGGACTAGCGGGAGGAATGAGCAGTTCTTC
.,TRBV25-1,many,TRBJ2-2,CASSELSGELFF,TGTGCCAGCAGTGAATTATCCGGGGAGCTGTTTTTT
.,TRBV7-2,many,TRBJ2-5,CASSLLRGSETQYF,TGTGCCAGCAGCCTCTTGAGGGGTAGTGAGACCCAGTACTTC
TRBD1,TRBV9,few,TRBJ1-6,CASSSGTGIVSPLHF,TGTGCCAGCAGCTCCGGGACAGGGATCGTTTCACCCCTCCACTTT
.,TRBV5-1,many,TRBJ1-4,CASSLGREGEKLFF,TGCGCCAGCAGCTTGGGTCGGGAAGGTGAAAAACTGTTTTTT
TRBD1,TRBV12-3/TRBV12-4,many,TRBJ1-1,CASSFTGGPTEAFF,TGTGCCAGCAGTTTCACAGGGGGCCCCACTGAAGCTTTCTTT
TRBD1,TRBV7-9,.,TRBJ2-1,CASSSRTGGKSRNEQFF,TGTGCCAGCAGCAGCCGGACAGGGGGCAAAAGTAGGAATGAGCAGTTCTTC
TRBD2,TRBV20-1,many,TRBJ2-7,CSARGSTSGKSSYEQYF,TGCAGTGCTAGAGGGTCGACTAGCGGGAAAAGCTCCTACGAGCAGTACTTC
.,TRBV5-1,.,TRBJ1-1,CASSLGPSSGAFF,TGCGCCAGCAGCTTGGGACCTTCGAGCGGGGCTTTCTTT
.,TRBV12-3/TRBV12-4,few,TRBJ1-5,CASSFGPQAQHF,TGTGCCAGCAGTTTTGGGCCCCAGGCCCAGCATTTT
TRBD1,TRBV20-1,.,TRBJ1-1,CSAGYRGRNTEAFF,TGCAGTGCTGGATACAGGGGCCGCAACACTGAAGCTTTCTTT
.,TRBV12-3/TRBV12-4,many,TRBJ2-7,CASSLGRVLYEQYF,TGTGCCAGCAGTTTGGGCAGGGTCCTCTACGAGCAGTACTTC
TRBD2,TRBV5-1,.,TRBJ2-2,CASRYLRTSSTNPNLGELFF,TGCGCCAGCAGATACCTCCGGACTAGCAGCACCAATCCTAACTTGGGGGAGCTGTTTTTT
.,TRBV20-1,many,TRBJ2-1,CSAIRGLPENEQFF,TGCAGTGCTATCCGTGGACTCCCGGAGAATGAGCAGTTCTTC
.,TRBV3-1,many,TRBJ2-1,CASSPILAADNEQFF,TGTGCCAGCAGCCCAATCTTAGCTGCGGACAATGAGCAGTTCTTC
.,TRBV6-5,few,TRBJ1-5,CASSYRVVGNQPQHF,TGTGCCAGCAGTTACCGTGTGGTTGGCAATCAGCCCCAGCATTTT
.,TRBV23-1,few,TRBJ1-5,CASSHGAHSLGQPQHF,TGCGCCAGCAGTCACGGGGCCCACTCCCTGGGTCAGCCCCAGCATTTT
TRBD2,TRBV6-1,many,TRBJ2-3,CASSMTSGRPSTDTQYF,TGTGCCAGCAGTATGACTAGCGGGAGGCCTAGCACAGATACGCAGTATTTT
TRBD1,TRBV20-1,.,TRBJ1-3,CSASDRAGGNTIYF,TGCAGTGCTAGTGACAGGGCGGGAGGAAACACCATATATTTT
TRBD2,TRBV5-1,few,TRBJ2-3,CASTSSGREADTQYF,TGCGCCAGCACTTCTAGCGGGAGGGAGGCAGATACGCAGTATTTT
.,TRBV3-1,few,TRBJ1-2,CASSPLSVSGYTF,TGTGCCAGCAGCCCTCTCAGTGTGAGTGGCTACACCTTC
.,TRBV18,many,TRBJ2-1,CASSPGPRANEQFF,TGTGCCAGCTCACCAGGGCCCAGGGCCAATGAGCAGTTCTTC
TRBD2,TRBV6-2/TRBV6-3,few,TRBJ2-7,CASSYSTSLNPYEQYF,TGTGCCAGCAGTTACTCGACTAGCCTGAACCCATACGAGCAGTACTTC
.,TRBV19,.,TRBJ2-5,CASSFLKETQYF,TGTGCCAGTAGTTTTCTAAAAGAGACCCAGTACTTC
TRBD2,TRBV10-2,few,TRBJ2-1,CASSDSWGSGSPDEQFF,TGCGCCAGCAGTGATTCGTGGGGTAGCGGGAGTCCGGATGAGCAGTTCTTC
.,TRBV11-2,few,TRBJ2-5,CASSLVGQGGQYF,TGTGCCAGCAGCTTAGTAGGGCAGGGAGGACAGTACTTC
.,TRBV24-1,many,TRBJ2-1,CATSDYVGGEQFF,TGTGCCACCAGTGATTACGTGGGGGGTGAGCAGTTCTTC
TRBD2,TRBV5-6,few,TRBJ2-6,CASSSPGLAVTGANVLTF,TGTGCCAGCAGCTCCCCAGGACTAGCGGTAACTGGGGCCAACGTCCTGACTTTC
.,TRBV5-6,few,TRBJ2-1,CASSLAYYEQFF,TGTGCCAGCAGCTTGGCGTACTATGAGCAGTTCTTC
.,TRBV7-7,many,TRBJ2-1,CASSTGQNNEQFF,TGTGCCAGCAGCACCGGACAGAACAATGAGCAGTTCTTC
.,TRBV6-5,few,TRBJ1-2,CASSYSVPTSPYGYTF,TGTGCCAGCAGTTACTCGGTACCTACCTCCCCCTATGGCTACACCTTC
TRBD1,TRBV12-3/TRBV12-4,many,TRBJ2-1,CASSHIGTGVNEQFF,TGTGCCAGCAGCCACATAGGGACAGGGGTCAATGAGCAGTTCTTC